Sequencing of this T cell receptor beta chain was carried out in a study of T cell responses to AZD1222 COVID-19 vaccine. V shed 6 bases, J shed 9 bases, and the junction held 6 bases outside the gene matches. CDR3 length: 12 residues. Germline CDR1 reads MNHEY; CDR2 reads SVGEGT. TCRdb keeps only in-frame clones here, not all; method: immunoSEQ multiplex PCR. In the table there are around 160,000 clones, just over 90% of which are singletons. The sample in question was peripheral blood, obtained on day 0 of AZD1222 vaccination. This chain joins TRBV6-2 or TRBV6-3 and TRBJ2-3; 7 bases line up with TRBD2. The sequence derives from an adult in good health. The CDR3 DNA follows: TGTGCCAGCAGCCAAACTAGCGCCACGCAGTATTTT. Its protein product is CASSQTSATQYF.